The clone carrying this T cell receptor beta chain was seen many times. As yet, its antigen is unknown. Authors' data handling: Differences in CDR3 between clinicopathological groups were drawn on to build a classifier intended to discriminate distant-metastatic papillary thyroid cancer patients. TCRdb re-analyzed the PCR reads through MiXCR. None of the V and J calls come from the authors' own analysis; TCRdb made them. The table records around 28,000 clones, roughly 3.5% of them present only once. This entry belongs to a study of metastatic and nonmetastatic thyroid tumors. Study details: Samples came from malignant and benign thyroid patients, and repertoires were compared across blood and tumor or nodule tissue. Study outcomes and limitations: Compared with benign nodules, malignant thyroid tumors were reported to have significantly higher TCR beta diversity in both blood and tumor.

Every patient underwent thyroid surgery untreated. With 2 bases removed from V and 13 bases from J, the gap between germline ends came to 15 bases. Germline V gene data show CDR1 as LGHDT and CDR2 as YNNKEL (reference sequence). The CDR3 length is 13 residues. What was sequenced was blood. The chain employs TRBV3-1 and TRBJ2-1; maybe TRBD2 (6 bases). The source of this sequence is a male donor with papillary thyroid cancer or a benign thyroid nodule (not recorded which). Some clones in this sample may be carry-over from other donors' samples. The chain's CDR3 is CASSQQLSGPQFF. The CDR3 bases are TGTGCCAGCAGCCAACAGCTAAGCGGGCCCCAGTTCTTC.